This T cell receptor beta chain was captured in a study of shared T cell receptors in the human thymus. In germline, CDR1 is MDHEN, CDR2 SYDVKM. The CDR3 spans 15 residues. V trimming: 7 bases; J trimming: 7 bases; junction bases outside the gene matches: 10. The repertoire was sequenced with immunoSEQ multiplex PCR; TCRdb's copy has only in-frame clones and lacks some. The sample lists under 450,000 clones; 85% to 95% were seen once. The clonotype comes from a human donor. Sequenced input: thymocytes. The J gene is TRBJ2-1, the V gene TRBV28; 10 bases agree with TRBD2. Written as DNA, the CDR3 is TGTGCCAGCACCCTAGCGGGAGAGGGTAAGAATGAGCAGTTCTTC. It specifies CASTLAGEGKNEQFF. The full variable domain, its missing parts supplied by reference TRBV28 and TRBJ2-1, is DVKVTQSSRYLVKRTGEKVFLECVQDMDHENMFWYRQDPGLGLRLIYFSYDVKMKEKGDIPEGYSVSREKKERFSLILESASTNQTSMYLCASTLAGEGKNEQFFGPGTRLTVL.